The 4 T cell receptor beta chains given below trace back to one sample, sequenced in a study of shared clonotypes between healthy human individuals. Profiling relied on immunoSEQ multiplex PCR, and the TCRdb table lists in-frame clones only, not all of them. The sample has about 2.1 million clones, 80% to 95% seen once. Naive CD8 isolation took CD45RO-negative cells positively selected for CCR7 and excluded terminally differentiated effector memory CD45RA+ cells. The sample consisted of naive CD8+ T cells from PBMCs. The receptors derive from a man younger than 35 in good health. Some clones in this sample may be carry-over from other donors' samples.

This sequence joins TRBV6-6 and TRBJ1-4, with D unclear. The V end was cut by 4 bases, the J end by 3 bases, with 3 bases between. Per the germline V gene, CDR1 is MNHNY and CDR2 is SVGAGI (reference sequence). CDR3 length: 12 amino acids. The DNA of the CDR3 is TGTGCCAGCAGTTCCTCTAATGAAAAACTGTTTTTT. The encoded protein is CASSSSNEKLFF.

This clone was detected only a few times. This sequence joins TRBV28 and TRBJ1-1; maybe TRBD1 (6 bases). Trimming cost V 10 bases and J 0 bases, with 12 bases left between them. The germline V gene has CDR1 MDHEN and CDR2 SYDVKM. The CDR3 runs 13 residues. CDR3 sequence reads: CATRTEMNTEAFF. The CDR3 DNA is TGTGCCACCCGGACAGAGATGAACACTGAAGCTTTCTTT. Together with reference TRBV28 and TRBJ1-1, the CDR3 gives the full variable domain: DVKVTQSSRYLVKRTGEKVFLECVQDMDHENMFWYRQDPGLGLRLIYFSYDVKMKEKGDIPEGYSVSREKKERFSLILESASTNQTSMYLCATRTEMNTEAFFGQGTRLTVV.

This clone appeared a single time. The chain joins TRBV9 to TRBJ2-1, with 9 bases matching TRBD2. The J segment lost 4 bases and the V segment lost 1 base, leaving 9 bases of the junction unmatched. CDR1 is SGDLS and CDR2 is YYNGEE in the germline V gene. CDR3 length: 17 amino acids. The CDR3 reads CASSVPIAGDGYNEQFF. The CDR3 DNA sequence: TGTGCCAGCAGCGTACCAATAGCGGGAGACGGTTACAATGAGCAGTTCTTC.

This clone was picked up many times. The CDR3 reads CASSYEGQGMNTEAFF. The CDR3 DNA reads TGTGCCAGCAGTTACGAAGGACAGGGAATGAACACTGAAGCTTTCTTT. The chain has TRBV6-6 and TRBJ1-1; 8 nucleotides line up with TRBD1. With 2 bases clipped from V and 0 bases from J, the junction kept 5 bases outside the gene matches. Per germline, CDR1 MNHNY and CDR2 SVGAGI (reference sequence). The CDR3 length is 16 residues.